This T cell receptor beta chain appears in the sequencing data of a study of T-cell reconstitution after alpha-beta-depleted transplantation in children. The TCRbeta library was prepared with unique molecular identifiers. TCRdb called the PCR reads again in MiXCR, with one record for every CDR3 protein. The table lists more than 150,000 distinct CDR3 sequences, about 15% of them singletons. Germline CDR1 DFQATT, CDR2 SNEGSKA (reference sequence). V lost 2 bases, J lost 2 bases, and 11 bases stayed unmatched. This CDR3 is built from 16 residues. There are a few counts of this clonotype. The sample consisted of PBMCs from the stem cell graft donor, taken from the stem cell graft. This TCR derives from a human donor who donated a stem cell graft to a child with acute lymphoblastic leukemia. The chain carries TRBV20-1 and TRBJ2-7, with 8 bases aligning to TRBD1. The DNA for the CDR3 is TGCAGTGCTAGACCACATGTAAGGGACAGGACCTACGAGCAGTACTTC. As protein: CSARPHVRDRTYEQYF.